This T cell receptor beta chain was recovered during a study of blood T cell repertoires in COVID-19. The wider study: The study drew acute and convalescent COVID-19 samples from the United States, Italy and Spain.

This CDR3 contains 14 residues. The germline V gene encodes CDR1 SGHAT and CDR2 FQNNGV. Deletions cut 1 base from V and 2 bases from J, with 9 bases between. TCRdb keeps only in-frame clones here, not all; method: immunoSEQ multiplex PCR. Here the sample spans 65,000 to 90,000 clones, about 80% being singletons. The source of this sequence is a human donor in a cohort sampled during active COVID-19. The chain uses TRBV11-2 and TRBJ2-7; D might be TRBD1 (5 bases). The specimen was peripheral blood. The CDR3 coding sequence is TGTGCCAGCAGCTTAGCCCAGGGCCCCTACGAGCAGTACTTC. Its protein is CASSLAQGPYEQYF.